This T cell receptor (beta chain) is from a study of blood T cell repertoires in COVID-19. Overall study: From T cells, B-cell-depleted T cells, or PBMCs came the material, which was cDNA or gDNA.

Some clones are missing from TCRdb's copy, which holds only in-frame ones; the method was immunoSEQ multiplex PCR. This repertoire shows roughly 120,000 clones, roughly nine tenths found once; its top ten account for more than 4.5%. Trimming removed 2 bases from V and 6 bases from J; junction bases left unmatched: 10. This CDR3 comprises 15 residues. The germline gives CDR1 GTSNPN, CDR2 SVGIG (reference sequence). The clonotype comes from a human donor in a cohort sampled during active COVID-19. The sequenced material came from peripheral blood. The chain employs TRBV30 and TRBJ1-2, with 9 bases identical to TRBD1. CDR3 nucleotides: TGTGCCTGGAGTCTCAGCTCCTGGACAGGGGATGGCTACACCTTC. Protein product: CAWSLSSWTGDGYTF.